The T cell receptor beta chain under discussion was sequenced for a study of graft-versus-host responses after intestinal transplantation. In the study overall: The recipients all started with anti-thymocyte globulin induction and then took tacrolimus and steroids for three to four years. General study results and limits: In patients with graft-donor T cell macrochimerism, allograft graft-versus-host to host-versus-graft clonal ratios were high. Ileal or blood samples showed some GvH clones first, and such clones were also found in recipient marrow.

The data were produced by immunoSEQ multiplex PCR, yet TCRdb's version contains in-frame clones alone and is incomplete. The sample records approximately 90,000 clones, roughly 80% being singletons. A remark on this clone: Its antigen is not identified. A junction boundary mismatches the germline segment, possibly from a read error.

The source was unstimulated CD4+ T cells sorted from spleen or lymph node cells, collected before intestinal transplant. The receptor's source is a human donor who received an intestinal transplant.

CDR3 region: CASSIAGGTDTQYF. The CDR3 DNA reads as TGTGCCAGTAGCATAGCGGGGGGCACAGATACGCAGTATTTT. The J gene is TRBJ2-3, the V gene TRBV19; 9 bases match TRBD2. This CDR3 region has 14 residues. Per germline, CDR1 LNHDA and CDR2 SQIVND (reference sequence).